Reported below is one T cell receptor beta chain. Its antigen remains undetermined. There are no base qualities to consult, and no much larger clone falls within one base. These data originate in a study of cytomegalovirus exposure and HLA in healthy donors (dated by TCRdb to 2015 to 2018). Study-level background: In an earlier analysis of several hundred of the donors, approximately 260 Gb of sequence data and 90 million to 130 million unique TCR beta sequences from roughly 200 million T cells were reported. On average, roughly 200,000 unique TCR beta nucleotide sequences were sequenced per donor among 398 genotyped donors of the cohort, with 15% to 20% of those sequences being non-productive. Class I and class II HLA loci were covered by the typing at four-digit resolution. The study was designed to test whether signatures of past pathogen exposure could be identified by cataloging public T cell receptors. High-throughput TCR immunosequencing, statistical association of individual TCRs with disease status, and machine learning were combined to predict cytomegalovirus infection status. All discovery cohort repertoires had been generated using a single sequencing platform. In an earlier analysis of 587 of the donors, high-throughput TCR beta sequencing was used to judge whether each TCR beta V gene segment behaved as functional or pseudogenic. Donor age, sex, ethnicity and CMV serostatus were compiled together with the repertoire data. A later analysis re-examined previously published TCR beta repertoires from just over 650 donors and added high-resolution HLA genotyping to investigate patterns of TCR occurrence. The number of typed donors differed by locus: 629-630 for A, B, C, DRB1 and DQB1; 500 to 550 for DQA1; fewer than 610 for DPA1; and roughly 470 for DPB1. Genome-wide SNP genotypes for about 60% of the 666 donors were used in a later genetic analysis, which treated that subset as a discovery cohort. An early release covering more than 500 HLA-typed donors comprised 250 to 350 gigabases of sequencing data and approximately 80 million unique TCR sequences. A handful of DR-DQ haplotypes were handled as single units for association and clustering because linkage in the cohort was strong. The genetic ancestry cluster associated with self-reported Caucasian donors included approximately 85% of the 300 to 450 genotyped donors. The study profiled the T cell repertoires of some 610 subjects by immunosequencing and related them to cytomegalovirus serostatus. Rather than using new phenotypic data, the later analysis identified candidate immune exposures from TCR beta sequences and from how often those sequences occurred across donors. A separate validation cohort of roughly 110 different subjects was used in addition to the roughly 620-subject first cohort.

The cohort comprised around 690 healthy bone marrow donors. At the time of sampling, every cohort member was nominally healthy, though immune exposures that went unrecorded were likely present. The donor tested CMV seropositive, placing the donor among the 290 or so seropositive members of the cohort. A peripheral blood sample was collected from each donor, and TCR beta sequencing was performed on peripheral blood mononuclear cells. Genomic DNA extraction from the blood cell samples was performed with the Qiagen DNeasy Blood Extraction Kit. From a lookup of the germline V gene, CDR1 and CDR2 are SNHLY and FYNNEI. CDR3 length: 15 amino acids, cysteine to phenylalanine. The kept DNA is CDR3 alone, 45 bases in frame from the first base. Deletion took 2 bases off V and 8 bases off J, with a span of 17 bases between the germline ends. Library creation used the immunoSEQ multiplex PCR assay. For the multiplex PCR, a mixture combining 60 forward primers for TCR Vbeta segments and 13 reverse primers for TCR Jbeta segments was used. A multiplex PCR assay on genomic DNA amplified the CDR3 region of rearranged TCR beta genes. On the Illumina HiSeq System, the amplified TCR beta libraries were sequenced as 87-base-pair reads. The authors' pipeline ran thus. A later analysis counted tens of millions of unique TCR beta chains across the 690 or so repertoires, and some 12 million of these chains were shared by at least two donors. Raw reads were error-corrected and collapsed into unique sequences by a nearest-neighbor algorithm in which closely related sequences were merged to remove PCR and sequencing errors. To assign V, D and J gene segments, CDR3 sequences were aligned to IMGT reference sequences. For a sequence to be retained, a match of at least six nucleotides to both a V gene segment and a J gene segment was required. A rearrangement counted as productive if the CDR3 had no stop codons and remained in frame with V and J, and every other rearrangement counted as non-productive. CDR3 was defined by IMGT convention, running from the second conserved V-encoded cysteine to the conserved J-encoded phenylalanine. The earlier analysis of 587 of the donors excluded sequences that lacked an unambiguous match to a single V gene segment. An earlier analysis of 587 of the donors classified V segments as functional when productive rearrangements were above 56.7% and as segregating when the standard deviation between donors was above 5%. To diagnose cytomegalovirus status from the catalog of TCR beta chain sequences, a statistical classification framework was built. V and J gene assignment, in a later analysis, came from comparing TCR nucleotide sequences with IMGT/GENE-DB human TR gene sequences. In a later analysis, CDR3 sequences and most-parsimonious VDJ recombination scenarios were assigned using the TCRdist pipeline. In a later analysis, every TCR beta chain was defined by the combination of its CDR3 amino acid sequence and its V-gene family, and reads without a unique V-gene family were dropped. As a way to deal with suspected cross-contamination and a sequencing artifact, a later analysis dropped nearly 600 nucleotide sequences that were highly shared and had low generation probability. For each public chain, a later analysis derived a clonal expansion index from normalized ranks of inferred template counts within each repertoire. In a later analysis, generation probabilities were computed with a VDJ recombination model fitted to out-of-frame rearrangements, and the resulting probabilities were checked against IGoR. Hypergeometric tests were used in a later analysis to score TCR-TCR, TCR-HLA and TCR-CMV co-occurrence, with a repertoire-size bias correction applied to the TCR pairs. False discovery rates were estimated in a later analysis by permuting HLA or CMV assignments 20 times. In a later analysis, co-occurring TCRs were grouped using DBSCAN, and TCRdist sequence similarity was added for clustering within HLA-allele-positive subsets. Co-occurrence clustering excluded repertoires with fewer than 30,000 or more than 120,000 public chains, plus five with anomalous nucleotide sharing. Imported from immuneACCESS, the table was reduced by TCRdb to in-frame sequences with V and J called. These copies leave out some clones; in studies compared against another copy, an unresolved V gene accounts for under half, and the cause of the remainder is not known. V and J calls and clone size follow that table, whereas D and trimming were derived from the DNA. A total of 110,000 or so clones appear in this sample, approximately 76% of them only once. Clones ranked in the top ten supply 15% to 20% of the sample.

Summary of the overall study and its limitations: The study listed 150 to 200 TCR beta chains as associated with cytomegalovirus. The 87-base-pair reads could not distinguish some IMGT-functional V segments, including TRBV6-2 and TRBV6-3, so those segments were excluded. V-gene and J-gene trimming of TCR beta chains was associated with a missense DCLRE1C variant in a later genetic analysis, and the association was replicated in an independent cohort. The authors suggested that the approach could potentially be generalized to other disease states and immunological phenotypes. The only immune exposure information available for the cohort was CMV serostatus. A later genetic analysis reported fewer N-insertions in productive TCRs among donors in an Asian-associated ancestry cluster than the roughly 700-donor mean. Three of the identified cytomegalovirus-associated TCR beta chains were confirmed in vitro to be specific for cytomegalovirus antigens. Because counts were too low, about 15 rarely observed V segments, including chromosome 9 orphons, were left out of the earlier analysis of a few hundred of the donors. A later analysis found that TCR association rates varied across HLA loci, with DRB1 alleles showing the most associated TCRs and HLA-C alleles the fewest. While some public TCRs were present in many individuals, most TCR sequences turned up only very rarely across donors. Specific HLA alleles were associated with over 15,000 TCR beta sequences at a false discovery rate of 0.05 in a later analysis. Correlated functional status among segregating V segments might reflect linkage disequilibrium, but an unknown experimental factor could not be ruled out. When HLA alleles, especially DR and DQ, strongly co-occurred, attributing TCR associations to individual alleles was difficult. In both the original and validation cohorts, the classifier was reported to diagnose cytomegalovirus status with high specificity and sensitivity. In a later analysis, HLA-associated TCR beta chains showed more clonal expansion and lower generation probabilities than non-associated chains that were equally common. According to a later analysis, parvovirus B19, influenza, CMV and Epstein-Barr virus appeared linked to several top co-occurrence clusters. Sequencing depth was assumed to be roughly uniform across donors in the presence/absence analyses, though that assumption may not hold. A cluster of highly shared sequence variants was judged likely to be a technical artifact of the sequencing pipeline. Only TCR beta chains were sequenced in this cohort, and the absence of alpha or paired-chain data limited detectable features. A further reported finding was that TCR beta sequences accurately predicted the HLA-A and HLA-B alleles for most subjects in the first cohort. In a later analysis, most CMV-associated TCR beta chains were found to appear HLA-restricted, with HLA associations seemingly driven largely by CMV exposure. An earlier analysis of several hundred of the donors showed that most TCR beta V segments appeared in productive rearrangements either about 90% or about 30% of the time, which broadly matched IMGT annotations. Because HLA typing was unavailable for some donors at each locus, only the typed subset was used in association tests.

Specimen: PBMCs. The sequence joins TRBV2 to TRBJ2-3; the D gene is perhaps TRBD2, from 6 matching bases. The TCR sequence derives from a man aged 50 or older in good health and CMV-seropositive. CDR3 region: CASSETGVSGATQYF. The nucleotides are TGTGCCAGCAGTGAAACGGGGGTGTCCGGGGCTACGCAGTATTTT.